The 24 T cell receptor beta chains reported below all come from one sample, sequenced in a study. TCRdb reprocessed the RT-PCR reads via MiXCR and lists one record per CDR3 protein. This repertoire shows about 6,500 distinct CDR3 sequences, about nine tenths found once; its top ten account for around 8%. The material sequenced was memory CD4+ T cells from blood. The source is a female donor in good health, serving as a healthy control.

A word on this clonotype: Found in a library prepared for alpha chains, this beta chain is an off-target read, and its abundance has little meaning. The CDR3 sequence is CSAVVGGSSTDTQYF. The CDR3 DNA sequence: TGCAGCGCCGTAGTGGGAGGGTCTAGCACAGATACGCAGTATTTT. V and J are TRBV29-1 and TRBJ2-3; TRBD2 aligns across 7 bases. The CDR3 contains 15 residues. Per germline, CDR1 SQVTM and CDR2 ANQGSEA. Losses at the gene ends were 7 bases for V and 0 bases for J; bases not matched to a gene: 10.

As concerns this clonotype: In a library made to pick up alpha chains, this beta chain is a stray read with a size that means little. The V gene is TRBV6-6, the J gene TRBJ1-1; D not certain. Germline lookup yields CDR1 MNHNY and CDR2 SVGAGI (reference sequence). This CDR3 has 12 amino acids. V lost 2 bases and J lost 8, with 9 bases in between. CDR3 sequence reads: CASSYPTGEAFF. In DNA, the CDR3 is TGTGCCAGCAGTTACCCGACGGGGGAAGCTTTCTTT.

On this clonotype itself: This beta chain turned up in a library designed for alpha chains; as an off-target read, its abundance says little. This sequence joins TRBV4-3 and TRBJ2-3; D is perhaps TRBD2 (7 bases). Germline values: CDR1 LGHNA, CDR2 YSLEER. This CDR3 is built from 15 residues. The germline V and J ends were trimmed by 6 bases and 1 base, with 14 bases remaining between them. CDR3 in DNA: TGCGCCAGCAGTGGCGGGGGCGCTGGCACAGATACGCAGTATTTT. Protein sequence: CASSGGGAGTDTQYF.

Regarding this clonotype: Within a library made for alpha chains, this beta chain is off target, and its count is uninformative. CDR3 DNA: TGTGCCAGCAGTTTAGCCGACAGGGTAGTTTATGGCTACACCTTC. Residues: CASSLADRVVYGYTF. J is TRBJ1-2 and V is TRBV12-3 or TRBV12-4; 7 bases map to TRBD1. CDR3 size: 15 residues. V shed 0 bases, J shed 5 bases, and the junction held 6 bases outside the gene matches.

In this sample, this clonotype turned up once. Found in a library prepared for alpha chains, this beta chain is an off-target read, and its abundance has little meaning. The CDR3: CASSPGLIASSYEQYF. The CDR3 region has the DNA TGCGCCAGCAGCCCCGGACTTATTGCGAGCTCCTACGAGCAGTACTTC. V gene TRBV5-1 combines with J gene TRBJ2-7, with TRBD2 as a possible D gene (5 bases). CDR1 and CDR2 from the germline V gene are SGHRS and YFSETQ. This CDR3 has 16 residues. Trimming took off 4 bases at V and 0 bases at J, with 17 bases between the two ends.

This clonotype was picked up a small number of times. Because the library targeted alpha chains, this beta chain is an off-target read whose size means little. The chain has TRBV7-2 and TRBJ2-5; TRBD2 matches at 9 bases. The CDR3 is made up of 16 amino acids. J lost 4 bases, V lost 3 bases, and 9 bases had no gene match. Germline V CDR1 and CDR2: SGHTA, FQGNSA. The CDR3 region is CASSLVFSGGVETQYF. CDR3 DNA: TGTGCCAGCAGCTTGGTATTTAGCGGGGGTGTAGAGACCCAGTACTTC. Combining the CDR3 with reference TRBV7-2 and TRBJ2-5 gives the whole variable domain GAGVSQSPSNKVTEKGKDVELRCDPISGHTALYWYRQSLGQGLEFLIYFQGNSAPDKSGLPSDRFSAERTGGSVSTLTIQRTQQEDSAVYLCASSLVFSGGVETQYFGPGTRLLVL.

Note on this clonotype: The library was designed around alpha chains, so this beta chain is a stray read whose abundance carries little weight. The chain employs TRBV7-2 and TRBJ2-7, with 9 bases aligning to TRBD2. The length of the CDR3 is 17 residues. Germline V gene data show CDR1 as SGHTA and CDR2 as FQGNSA. Germline trimming cut 0 bases from V and 7 bases from J; bases unmatched to any gene: 13. In DNA form, the CDR3 reads TGTGCCAGCAGCTTAGCTCCATTGCGGGAGGGCCTTTGGGAGCAGTACTTC. This translates into CASSLAPLREGLWEQYF.

Concerning this clonotype: Little can be read into the size of this beta chain, an off-target read in a library designed for alpha chains. This rearrangement joins TRBV20-1 to TRBJ2-7; D is possibly TRBD1 or TRBD2 (5 bases each). Germline values: CDR1 DFQATT, CDR2 SNEGSKA (reference sequence). The V end lost 3 bases, the J end lost 7 bases, and 19 bases lay between the germline ends. The CDR3 covers 14 residues. CDR3 sequence reads: CSARKWGILREQYF. CDR3 DNA: TGCAGTGCTAGGAAATGGGGGATCCTGCGGGAGCAGTACTTC.

In the case of this clonotype: The library was built for alpha chains, so this beta chain is an off-target read and its size means little. The gene calls are TRBV20-1 and TRBJ2-1, with TRBD2 as a possible D gene (6 bases). The CDR3 extends over 12 amino acids. The V and J ends lost 6 bases and 7 bases respectively, with 13 bases between them. Germline lookup yields CDR1 DFQATT and CDR2 SNEGSKA (reference sequence). The CDR3 here is CSARGRENEQFF. In DNA form, the CDR3 reads TGCAGTGCCCGAGGGCGGGAAAATGAGCAGTTCTTC.

Note on this clonotype: Since the library was made to target alpha chains, this beta chain is a stray read and its abundance is not meaningful. The genes are TRBV4-3 and TRBJ1-2; D perhaps matches TRBD1 (6 bases). The V gene lost 1 base and the J gene lost 1 base, with 13 bases spanning the gap. CDR1 and CDR2 from the germline V gene are LGHNA and YSLEER. There are 16 residues in the CDR3. CDR3 amino acids: CASSQAWGALNYGYTF. For the CDR3, the DNA is TGCGCCAGCAGCCAAGCGTGGGGGGCGCTTAACTATGGCTACACCTTC.

Of note for this clonotype: The library was designed around alpha chains, so this beta chain is a stray read whose abundance carries little weight. The V and J genes are TRBV20-1 and TRBJ1-2; the D is unclear. The germline V gene has CDR1 DFQATT and CDR2 SNEGSKA (reference sequence). V was clipped by 5 bases and J by 1 base, with 11 bases between them. This CDR3 is 13 amino acids long. CDR3 coding DNA: TGCAGTGCTCACTCATTCCTTAACTATGGCTACACCTTC. This sequence encodes CSAHSFLNYGYTF.

Comment on this clonotype: Little can be read into the size of this beta chain, an off-target read in a library designed for alpha chains. The chain has TRBV9 and TRBJ1-3, with 9 bases that match TRBD1. CDR3 length equals 15 residues. After removal of 3 bases from V and 8 bases from J, the junction contained 9 bases not matched to a gene. CDR1 SGDLS and CDR2 YYNGEE come from the germline V gene. CDR3 residues: CASSASDRGLDTIYF. CDR3 nucleotide sequence: TGTGCCAGCAGCGCCTCGGACAGGGGACTGGACACCATATATTTT.

For this clonotype: This beta chain appears as a stray read in a library generated for alpha chains; its size is not informative. In nucleotides, the CDR3 is TGTGCCAGCAGCTTTGACTTACAAGAGACCCAGTACTTC. Its translation is CASSFDLQETQYF. V is TRBV7-8 and J is TRBJ2-5; no definite D call. Deletions cut 3 bases from V and 2 bases from J, with 7 bases between. This CDR3 contains 13 residues. Germline assignment: CDR1 SGHVS and CDR2 FQNEAQ.

Comment on this clonotype: Because this beta chain is a stray read in a library intended to capture alpha chains, its abundance should not be given much weight. The chain recombines TRBV10-3 with TRBJ1-1; 10 bases agree with TRBD1. The V gene's germline CDR1 is ENHRY and CDR2 SYGVKD. This CDR3 is built from 19 residues. V lost 0 bases, J lost 1 base, and 11 bases stayed unmatched. This CDR3 is CAISESLGDRGRSNTEAFF. In nucleotides, the CDR3 is TGTGCCATCAGTGAGTCCCTAGGGGACAGGGGTCGGTCGAACACTGAAGCTTTCTTT.

Of note for this clonotype: A library prepared for alpha chains yielded this beta chain as an off-target read; its size is of little meaning. The J gene is TRBJ1-1, the V gene TRBV12-3 or TRBV12-4, with 9 bases matching TRBD1. The CDR3 loop spans 13 amino acids. Trimming at V came to 6 bases and at J to 4 bases, leaving 3 bases not matched to a gene. The CDR3 DNA reads as TGTGCCAGCAGAGGACAGGGGAGCACTGAAGCTTTCTTT. Protein product: CASRGQGSTEAFF.

This clonotype appeared a few times. With the library built for alpha chains, this beta chain is off target and its frequency is not meaningful. The rearrangement links TRBV20-1 to TRBJ2-7, with D maybe TRBD2 (5 bases). Trimming removed 5 bases from V and 5 bases from J, with 22 bases in between. CDR1 and CDR2 (germline): DFQATT, SNEGSKA (reference sequence). The CDR3 length is 15 residues. The CDR3 DNA is TGCAGTGCTCCACCCGGGTCGGGATCCCCAAACGAGCAGTACTTC. As protein: CSAPPGSGSPNEQYF.

In regard to this clonotype: This beta chain is an unintended read in a library built for alpha chains; its size means little. The genes are TRBV20-1 and TRBJ2-1; 7 positions match TRBD1. This CDR3 comprises 16 residues. The V gene's germline CDR1 is DFQATT and CDR2 SNEGSKA (reference sequence). V was pared by 4 bases and J by 0 bases, with 9 bases of the junction left unmatched. The CDR3 DNA reads as TGCAGTGCTACCCGAGACAGGGCTAACTCCTACAATGAGCAGTTCTTC. It yields the protein CSATRDRANSYNEQFF.

Concerning this clonotype itself: Since it is a stray read in a library aimed at alpha chains, this beta chain has a size that is not meaningful. This chain links TRBV10-3 with TRBJ1-3; no clear D gene. V lost 6 bases to trimming and J lost 0 bases, with 12 bases between them. The CDR3 length is 15 residues. The germline V gene encodes CDR1 ENHRY and CDR2 SYGVKD. The CDR3 is CAISAGRSSGNTIYF. As DNA, the CDR3 is TGTGCCATCAGCGCCGGACGGAGCTCTGGAAACACCATATATTTT.

Note on this clonotype: As an off-target read in a library built for alpha chains, this beta chain has a frequency of little significance. The genes are TRBV6-2 or TRBV6-3 and TRBJ2-7; 12 bases are a match to TRBD2. Germline CDR1 reads MNHEY; CDR2 reads SVGEGT. J was trimmed by 3 bases and V by 4 bases; bases with no gene match: 13. The CDR3 spans 18 residues. CDR3 sequence reads: CASSSDTYKTSGSYEQYF. CDR3 bases: TGTGCCAGCAGTTCGGACACCTACAAGACTAGCGGGAGCTACGAGCAGTACTTC.

This clonotype occurred a few times. Within a library made for alpha chains, this beta chain is off target, and its count is uninformative. The genes are TRBV20-1 and TRBJ2-7, with 8 bases lining up with TRBD2. The V gene end was trimmed by 3 bases and the J gene end by 2 bases; junction bases not matched to a gene: 9. Germline V lookup: CDR1 DFQATT, CDR2 SNEGSKA (reference sequence). The CDR3 consists of 15 residues. The CDR3 sequence: CSASPPAGVTYEQYF. The DNA for the CDR3 is TGCAGTGCTAGTCCTCCAGCGGGAGTAACCTACGAGCAGTACTTC.

Remarks on this clonotype: The library was built for alpha chains, so this beta chain is an off-target read and its size means little. The rearrangement joins TRBV29-1 to TRBJ2-1; 7 positions match TRBD2. V shed 6 bases, J shed 7 bases, and the junction held 6 bases outside the gene matches. The CDR3 covers 12 residues. Germline lookup yields CDR1 SQVTM and CDR2 ANQGSEA. The CDR3 DNA reads TGCAGCGTCAGACTAGCCCAAAATGAGCAGTTCTTC. Its protein is CSVRLAQNEQFF.

About this clonotype: This beta chain is a stray read from a library made for alpha chains; its abundance is not meaningful. This chain uses TRBV7-9 with TRBJ2-1; D gene uncertain. Germline loops: CDR1 SEHNR, CDR2 FQNEAQ (reference sequence). This CDR3 spans 11 amino acids. The V end lost 4 bases, the J end lost 10 bases, and 8 bases lay between the germline ends. The CDR3 DNA is TGTGCCAGCAGCTCCTATCAGGAGCAGTTCTTC. Translating gives CASSSYQEQFF.

A note on this clonotype: Within a library made for alpha chains, this beta chain is off target, and its count is uninformative. The V and J genes are TRBV7-2 and TRBJ2-3; D possibly corresponds to TRBD2 (6 bases). Deletions cut 5 bases from V and 1 base from J, with 13 bases between. CDR1 is SGHTA and CDR2 is FQGNSA in the germline V gene. The CDR3 totals 15 residues. CDR3 loop: CASSLVSGGTDTQYF. The CDR3 nucleotides read TGTGCCAGCAGCCTCGTTAGCGGAGGCACAGATACGCAGTATTTT.

As to this clonotype: Mismatch with germline at one junction end may stem from a read error. Since the library was made to target alpha chains, this beta chain is a stray read and its abundance is not meaningful. This chain joins TRBV7-7 and TRBJ2-5, with 7 bases aligning to TRBD1. The CDR3 totals 14 residues. The germline CDR1 and CDR2 sequences are SSHAT and FNYEAQ (reference sequence). Written as DNA, the CDR3 is TGTGCTAGCAGTCCGGGGTCCAGGGGGGAGACCCAGTACTTC. Translating gives CASSPGSRGETQYF. Drawing the rest from reference TRBV7-7 and TRBJ2-5, the complete variable domain is GAGVSQSPRYKVTKRGQDVTLRCDPISSHATLYWYQQALGQGPEFLTYFNYEAQPDKSGLPSDRFSAERPEGSISTLTIQRTEQRDSAMYRCASSPGSRGETQYFGPGTRLLVL.